This record looks at one T cell receptor beta chain sequence and its context. Its antigen is as yet unknown. This sample is drawn from a study of T cell responses to AZD1222 COVID-19 vaccine. Study-wide results and caveats: The study sampled repertoires only after the peak T cell response. White British people made up most donors, females outnumbered males, and clonal diversity was possibly underestimated. At baseline, just five to seven AZD1222 recipients tested seropositive.

Produced via immunoSEQ multiplex PCR; TCRdb's table is partial and in-frame only. The data show 85,000 to 90,000 clones, with about 89% seen just once and around 5% held by the top ten. Losses at the gene ends were 4 bases for V and 2 bases for J; bases not matched to a gene: 6. Germline-derived CDR1 and CDR2 are SGHDT and YYEEEE. The CDR3 has 15 residues. The sample was peripheral blood, taken 28 days after the second AZD1222 dose. The receptor was derived from an adult who received the AZD1222 COVID-19 vaccine. The gene calls are TRBV5-6 and TRBJ1-5, with 7 bases that match TRBD1. The CDR3 sequence is CASSRGGSGNQPQHF. CDR3 sequence (DNA): TGTGCCAGCAGCCGAGGGGGCTCTGGCAATCAGCCCCAGCATTTT.